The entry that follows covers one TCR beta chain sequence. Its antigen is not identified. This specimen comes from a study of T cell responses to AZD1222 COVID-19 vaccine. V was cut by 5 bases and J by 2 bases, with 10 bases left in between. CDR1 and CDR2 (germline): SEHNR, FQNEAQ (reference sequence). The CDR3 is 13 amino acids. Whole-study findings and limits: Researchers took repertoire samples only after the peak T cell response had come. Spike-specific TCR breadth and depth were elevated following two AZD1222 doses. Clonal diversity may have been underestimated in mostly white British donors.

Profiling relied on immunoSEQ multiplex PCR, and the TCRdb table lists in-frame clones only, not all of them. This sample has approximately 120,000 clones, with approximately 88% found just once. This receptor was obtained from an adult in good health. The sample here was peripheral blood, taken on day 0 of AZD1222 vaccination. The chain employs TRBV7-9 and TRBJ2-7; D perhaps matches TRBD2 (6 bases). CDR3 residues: CASSPPGAYEQYF. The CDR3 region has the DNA TGTGCCAGCAGCCCCCCGGGGGCCTACGAGCAGTACTTC.